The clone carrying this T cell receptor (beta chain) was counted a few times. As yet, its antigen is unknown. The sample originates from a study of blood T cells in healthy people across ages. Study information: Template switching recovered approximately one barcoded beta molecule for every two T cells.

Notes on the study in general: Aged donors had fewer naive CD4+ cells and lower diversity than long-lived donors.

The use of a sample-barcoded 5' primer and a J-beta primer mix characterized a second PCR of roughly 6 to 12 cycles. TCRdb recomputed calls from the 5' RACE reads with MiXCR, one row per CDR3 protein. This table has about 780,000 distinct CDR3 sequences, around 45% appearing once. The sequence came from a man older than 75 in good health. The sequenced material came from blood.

The CDR3 DNA is TGTGCCAGCAGACCCTCGCGGGACAGGGGAAATGAGCAGTTCTTC. Encoded protein: CASRPSRDRGNEQFF. The V gene is TRBV28, the J gene TRBJ2-1; 10 bases line up with TRBD1. V lost 6 bases, J lost 7 bases, and 9 bases stayed unmatched. This CDR3 is 15 amino acids long. From germline, CDR1 is MDHEN and CDR2 SYDVKM.